This T cell receptor beta chain was identified during a study of cytomegalovirus exposure and HLA in healthy donors. Overall study findings and caveats: The study flagged roughly 150 TCR beta chains as cytomegalovirus-associated. Some V segments (TRBV6-2 and TRBV6-3 among them) were excluded as indistinguishable. Specific recognition of CMV antigens was confirmed in vitro for three chains (all CMV-associated). Later analysis placed DRB1 highest and HLA-C lowest in TCR association rates, which differed by HLA locus.

Of note for this clone: Its antigen is not identified.

The PCR ran on 60 Vbeta and 13 Jbeta primers. Profiling relied on immunoSEQ multiplex PCR, and the TCRdb table lists in-frame clones only, not all of them. Of hundreds of thousands of clones in the sample, less than 85% were seen once. The CDR3 loop spans 16 amino acids. The junction had 7 bases not matched to a gene; V was cut back by 0 bases and J by 3 bases. Germline CDR1 reads SGDLS; CDR2 reads YYNGEE. J is TRBJ2-3 and V is TRBV9, with TRBD1 matching 7 bases. Input material: PBMCs. The clonotype was recovered from a man younger than 35 in good health and CMV-seronegative. The DNA of the CDR3 is TGTGCCAGCAGCGTAGAGACAGGGTTCATTACAGATACGCAGTATTTT. Amino acid sequence: CASSVETGFITDTQYF.